These T cell receptor beta chains were read from a single sample in a study of blood T cell repertoires in COVID-19. Assay: immunoSEQ multiplex PCR; the TCRdb copy retains only in-frame clones and omits some. The table records fewer than 70,000 clones, roughly 92% of them present only once. Sequencing was done on a sample of peripheral blood. These receptors came from a man aged 50 or older with active COVID-19. Both conserved end residues are trimmed from each CDR3. Each record gives: J gene, V gene, CDR3 protein.

>TRBJ1-4|TRBV6-5
ASIDTSSNEKLF
>TRBJ2-1|TRBV27
ASSFSGRAGNEQF
>TRBJ2-5|TRBV18
ASLASGSETQY
>TRBJ2-3|TRBV5-1
ASTLDASGSTDTQY
>TRBJ1-5|TRBV7-2
ASSLDRQPQH
>TRBJ2-3|TRBV3-1/TRBV3-2
ASSQRSGETQY
>TRBJ1-1|TRBV11-3
ASSLDRWDRGNTEAF
>TRBJ1-4|TRBV5-1
ASAQGDNEKLF
>TRBJ1-5|TRBV5-1
ANSSGEGNQPQH
>TRBJ2-5|TRBV20-1
SASGTLQETQY
>TRBJ2-2|TRBV4-3
ASSRQSNTGELF
>TRBJ1-4|TRBV5-1
ASRMTATNEKLF
>TRBJ1-1|TRBV9
ASSVTALNTEAF
>TRBJ2-7|TRBV28
ASSFLAGKGEQY
>TRBJ2-7|TRBV5-5
ASSPGLAGLNWEQY
>TRBJ2-5|TRBV4-2
ASSQRWRGGETQY
>TRBJ1-3|TRBV28
ASTTFGQGAYGNTIY
>TRBJ2-5|TRBV4-2
ASSQELSEVETQY
>TRBJ2-1|TRBV24-1
ATTPSGGYNEQF
>TRBJ2-6|TRBV6-2/TRBV6-3
ASSRPAGANGANVLT
>TRBJ2-1|TRBV7-2
ASSSRDRGNNEQF
>TRBJ2-7|TRBV7-2
ASSIGTGYEQY
>TRBJ2-7|TRBV19
ASSTHSGNYEQY
>TRBJ2-1|TRBV7-3
ASSRTSSGGEQF
>TRBJ1-5|TRBV7-2
ASSLPPGSNQPQH
>TRBJ1-4|TRBV30
AWRRTGGRKLF
>TRBJ2-1|TRBV19
ASSMGTSGIYNEQF
>TRBJ1-3|TRBV2
ASGTGLFGTIY
>TRBJ2-1|TRBV28
ASSKSVLLAGGDNEQF
>TRBJ2-1|TRBV11-2
ASSLDRGRYNEQF
>TRBJ2-3|TRBV5-4
ASSPNTDTQY
>TRBJ1-5|TRBV24-1
ATSGTGEGYSNQPQH
>TRBJ1-1|TRBV28
ASNFWGQRDTEAF
>TRBJ1-2|TRBV7-2
ASSPGIYGYT
>TRBJ1-4|TRBV6-6
ASSYGQGGEKLF
>TRBJ2-1|TRBV7-6
ASSKRTSGDSYNEQF
>TRBJ1-2|TRBV11-2
ASLGGNYGYT
>TRBJ1-2|TRBV6-1
ASSDGGGYGYT
>TRBJ2-5|TRBV3-1/TRBV3-2
ASSHTGVQETQY
>TRBJ1-4|TRBV7-9
ASSSRDIPTNEKLF
>TRBJ1-6|TRBV5-1
ASMGGTDNSPLH
>TRBJ1-2|TRBV5-6
ASSSRVRYT